One sample yielded the 6 T cell receptor beta chains listed below, sequenced in a study of T cell responses to AZD1222 COVID-19 vaccine. Generated by immunoSEQ multiplex PCR, the TCRdb table keeps only in-frame clones and is missing some. The data show some 90,000 clones, 70% to 90% seen once. The sample consisted of peripheral blood, taken on day 0 of AZD1222 vaccination. Every receptor here comes from an adult in good health.

The chain combines TRBV14 with TRBJ2-6; 12 nucleotides agree with TRBD2. CDR3 length equals 18 residues. V lost 0 bases to trimming and J lost 4 bases; unmatched junction nucleotides: 4. Germline V CDR1 and CDR2: SGHDN, FVKESK. CDR3 sequence (DNA): TGTGCCAGCAGCCAAGACCTAGCGGGGGGGCTCGGGGCCAACGTCCTGACTTTC. It is translated as CASSQDLAGGLGANVLTF.

V is TRBV19 and J is TRBJ1-2; a possible D gene is TRBD1 (5 bases). Germline CDR1 LNHDA, CDR2 SQIVND (reference sequence). The CDR3 runs to 12 residues. Trimming took off 2 bases at V and 5 bases at J, with 6 bases between the two ends. CDR3 region: CASSIRGYGYTF. The DNA of the CDR3 is TGTGCCAGTAGTATAAGGGGTTATGGCTACACCTTC.

The CDR3: CASSPEPGGNQPQHF. In DNA, the CDR3 is TGCGCCAGCAGCCCGGAGCCGGGAGGCAATCAGCCCCAGCATTTT. V is TRBV5-1 and J is TRBJ1-5; no firm D call. This CDR3 has 15 residues. The V end was cut by 4 bases, the J end by 2 bases, with 13 bases between. Germline lookup yields CDR1 SGHRS and CDR2 YFSETQ.

The chain links TRBV5-6 to TRBJ2-7, with a tentative D call TRBD2 (7 bases). The V gene lost 4 bases and the J gene lost 4 bases, with 18 bases spanning the gap. Germline loops: CDR1 SGHDT, CDR2 YYEEEE. This CDR3 is 15 amino acids long. The CDR3 DNA follows: TGTGCCAGCAGCACCAGAGGGGGAGGGCTTTACGAGCAGTACTTC. Translation: CASSTRGGGLYEQYF.

The rearrangement uses TRBV12-3 or TRBV12-4 and TRBJ2-7; no clear D. Trimming pared 4 bases from V and 3 bases from J, leaving 4 bases between. The CDR3 has 11 residues. CDR3 sequence: CASSSFYEQYF. The CDR3 DNA is TGTGCCAGCAGTTCATTCTACGAGCAGTACTTC.

The rearrangement uses TRBV5-4 and TRBJ1-1; D perhaps matches TRBD1 (6 bases). In germline, CDR1 is SGHNT, CDR2 YYREEE (reference sequence). CDR3 length: 16 amino acids. Trimming shortened V by 0 bases and J by 0 bases, and 12 bases separated the two germline ends. CDR3 DNA: TGTGCCAGCAGCTTGGGGCAGGGGACAATGAACACTGAAGCTTTCTTT. Translated: CASSLGQGTMNTEAFF.